The clone carrying this T cell receptor (beta chain) was counted a single time. The antigen remains unidentified. The length of the CDR3 is 14 residues. The germline CDR1 and CDR2 sequences are SGHKS and YYEKEE (reference sequence). Trimming left V 4 bases short and J 1 base short, with 9 bases between. Researchers collected approximately 9.5 milliliters of peripheral blood from every single donor. Extraction yielded at least 6 micrograms of total RNA per sample. The sample comes from a study of blood T cells in healthy people across ages. Primers used in a second PCR of roughly 7 to 12 cycles were a sample-barcoded 5' primer and a J-beta primer mix. TCRdb re-derived calls from the 5' RACE reads in MiXCR, one entry per CDR3 protein. The data contain more than 650,000 distinct CDR3 sequences, around a quarter of them singletons. Study-wide results and limits: Diversity was higher, and naive CD4+ cells more numerous, in long-lived donors than in aged donors.

The data were also submitted as part of a second study, on T cells of mothers and their children. From that report: Addition of sample barcodes and 2-4 random nucleotides occurred through the M1S primer of the second PCR.

The gene calls are TRBV5-5 and TRBJ1-5; weak D call: TRBD1 (5 bases). The specimen was blood. This clonotype originated in a boy between 5 and 17 years old in good health. The CDR3 nucleotides are TGTGCCAGCAGCCTCAGGGAGAGCAATCAGCCCCAGCATTTT. Amino acids: CASSLRESNQPQHF.